This entry lists 3 T cell receptor beta chains sequenced from one sample in a study of neurological immune-mediated disorders. TCRdb re-derived calls from the 5' RACE reads in MiXCR, one entry per CDR3 protein. The sample holds approximately 40,000 distinct CDR3 sequences, 3% to 4% seen once. Sample: PBMCs. The receptors here all came from a man in his thirties or forties with multiple sclerosis.

This clonotype was found many times. The CDR3 sequence: CASSYSTAGGNEQFF. The CDR3 DNA follows: TGTGCCAGCAGTTACTCGACGGCAGGGGGCAATGAGCAGTTCTTC. The V and J genes are TRBV6-5 and TRBJ2-1, with 7 nucleotides matching TRBD1. This CDR3 is 15 amino acids long. The germline CDR1 and CDR2 sequences are MNHEY and SVGAGI. V was clipped by 0 bases and J by 6 bases; unmatched bases: 5.

This clonotype showed up many times. J is TRBJ2-2 and V is TRBV7-3, with TRBD1 as a possible D gene (6 bases). Deletions cut 2 bases from V and 1 base from J, with 11 bases between. CDR3 length: 16 amino acids. Per the germline V gene, CDR1 is SGHTA and CDR2 is FQGTGA. CDR3 bases: TGTGCCAGCAGCTTATTGGGGGCCGGGAACACCGGGGAGCTGTTTTTT. Its protein is CASSLLGAGNTGELFF.

This clonotype was counted many times. This rearrangement joins TRBV6-5 to TRBJ2-7; 7 bases fit TRBD1. This CDR3 spans 12 amino acids. V trimming: 8 bases; J trimming: 2 bases; junction bases outside the gene matches: 3. Germline V lookup: CDR1 MNHEY, CDR2 SVGAGI. The CDR3 nucleotides read TGTGCCAGCCTGGACAGGACCTACGAGCAGTACTTC. Its protein is CASLDRTYEQYF.